Reported below is one T cell receptor (beta chain). The antigen remains undetermined. This entry belongs to a study of identifying expanded T cells in peripheral blood. Trimming left V 6 bases short and J 0 bases short, with 27 bases between. Germline values: CDR1 SQVTM, CDR2 ANQGSEA. CDR3 length: 19 residues. Study results and caveats: Over about two and four weeks, about 15 and 19 clones changed, versus around 1.3 between replicates. Variance in clone template counts between roughly two-week samples significantly increased with total template count across all healthy donors.

The protocol was immunoSEQ multiplex PCR, while the TCRdb copy is restricted to in-frame clones and leaves out a portion. The data contain roughly 120,000 clones, 88% of them singletons. This TCR derives from a person between 18 and 69 years old in good health. The chain couples TRBV29-1 to TRBJ2-1; D is tentatively TRBD1 or TRBD2 (5 bases each). Source material: blood. CDR3 DNA: TGCAGCGTCGCGACTCTTCCGGGACGGACACACTACTCCTACAATGAGCAGTTCTTC. This encodes CSVATLPGRTHYSYNEQFF.